This entry concerns a single TCR beta chain. The sample is drawn from a study of T cell responses to AZD1222 COVID-19 vaccine. Here immunoSEQ multiplex PCR was the method, and the copy in TCRdb shows in-frame clones only, minus some. The sample carries 98,000 or so clones, 85% to 90% recorded once. Sample: peripheral blood, taken 28 days after the second AZD1222 dose. The receptor's source is an adult who received the AZD1222 COVID-19 vaccine.

CDR3 sequence: CAWRSILAGDLFVRNTQYF. The CDR3 nucleotides read TGTGCCTGGAGAAGTATTTTAGCGGGAGATCTTTTCGTTAGGAATACGCAGTATTTT. This chain links TRBV30 with TRBJ2-3; the match to TRBD2 covers 9 bases. The germline V gene has CDR1 GTSNPN and CDR2 SVGIG (reference sequence). CDR3 size: 19 residues. With V trimmed by 3 bases and J by 7 bases, 23 bases remained unmatched.